This T cell receptor beta chain was identified during a study of untreated major depressive disorder. Notes on the study in general: Compared with controls, depressed patients showed more TRBV05-01 (Vbeta 5.1) usage in CD4+ T cells.

Among patients, depression was moderate to severe. Roughly 27 ml of blood was drawn into EDTA tubes. V lost 6 bases and J lost 6, with 20 bases in between. Germline V CDR1 and CDR2: SGHVS, FNYEAQ. This CDR3 spans 16 amino acids. Profiling relied on immunoSEQ multiplex PCR, and the TCRdb table lists in-frame clones only, not all of them. The sample yields 15,000 to 20,000 clones, more than 85% seen once. A word on this clone: Its antigen is undetermined.

This chain connects TRBV7-6 to TRBJ2-2; possibly TRBD1 or TRBD2 for D (5 bases each). The sample was CD4+ T cells from PBMCs. This clonotype was obtained from a middle-aged woman with major depressive disorder. The CDR3 here is CASSPPGRLYAGELFF. The CDR3 region has the DNA TGTGCCAGCAGTCCTCCGGGACGTCTCTACGCCGGGGAGCTGTTTTTT.